The following is a T cell receptor beta chain sequence with its context. What it binds is unknown. Clones were sequenced by immunoSEQ multiplex PCR, and TCRdb holds only the in-frame ones, with some missing. The table records over 150,000 clones, 70% to 90% of them present only once. This specimen belongs to a study of T cell responses to AZD1222 COVID-19 vaccine. The ends were cut back, 3 bases at V and 1 base at J, with 19 bases in the middle. Germline-derived CDR1 and CDR2 are SEHNR and FQNEAQ (reference sequence). This CDR3 has 18 residues. Study findings and constraints: Seropositive status at baseline applied to only five to seven AZD1222 recipients.

This sequence was found in an adult who received the AZD1222 COVID-19 vaccine. The sample here was peripheral blood, taken 28 days after the second AZD1222 dose. V usage is TRBV7-9 and J usage is TRBJ1-5; maybe TRBD1 (5 bases). CDR3 sequence reads: CASSLGQGELVSNQPQHF. The CDR3 DNA reads as TGTGCCAGCAGCTTGGGGCAGGGAGAATTGGTCAGCAATCAGCCCCAGCATTTT.